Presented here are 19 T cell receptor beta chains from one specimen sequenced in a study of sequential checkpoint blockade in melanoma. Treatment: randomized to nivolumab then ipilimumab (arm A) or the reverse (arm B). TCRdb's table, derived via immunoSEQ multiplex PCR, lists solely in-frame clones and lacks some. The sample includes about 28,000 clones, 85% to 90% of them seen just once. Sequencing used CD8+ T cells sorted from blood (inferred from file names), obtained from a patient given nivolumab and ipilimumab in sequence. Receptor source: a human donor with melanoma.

CDR3 sequence (DNA): TGCGCCAGCAGCTCAACACAGGGAATTTCTGGCTACACCTTC. Translation: CASSSTQGISGYTF. The V and J genes are TRBV5-1 and TRBJ1-2; tentatively, D is TRBD1 (6 bases). Germline CDR1 reads SGHRS; CDR2 reads YFSETQ. V gave up 3 bases and J gave up 7 bases, with 16 bases separating them. The CDR3 has 14 amino acids.

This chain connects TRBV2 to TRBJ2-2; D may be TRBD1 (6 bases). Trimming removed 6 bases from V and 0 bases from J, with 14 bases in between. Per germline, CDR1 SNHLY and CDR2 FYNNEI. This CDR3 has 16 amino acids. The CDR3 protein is CASSSGVTTNTGELFF. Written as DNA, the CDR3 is TGTGCCAGCAGCTCAGGGGTCACCACGAACACCGGGGAGCTGTTTTTT.

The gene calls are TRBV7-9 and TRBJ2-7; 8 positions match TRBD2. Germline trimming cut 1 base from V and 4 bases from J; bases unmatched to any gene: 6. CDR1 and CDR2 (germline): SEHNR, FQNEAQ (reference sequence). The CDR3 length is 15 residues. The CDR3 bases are TGTGCCAGCAGCTTAGGGACTAGCCGGTCATACGAGCAGTACTTC. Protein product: CASSLGTSRSYEQYF.

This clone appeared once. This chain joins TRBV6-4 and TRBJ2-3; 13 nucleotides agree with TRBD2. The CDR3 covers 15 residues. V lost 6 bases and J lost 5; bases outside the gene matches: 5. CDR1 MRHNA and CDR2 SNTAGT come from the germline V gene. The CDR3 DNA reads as TGTGCCAGCAGCGATACTAGCGGGGGGGGAGATACGCAGTATTTT. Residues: CASSDTSGGGDTQYF.

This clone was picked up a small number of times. The CDR3 region has the DNA TGTGCCAGCAGCTTAGGGGGAGGGGGGTACGAGCAGTACTTC. Its translation: CASSLGGGGYEQYF. The J gene is TRBJ2-7, the V gene TRBV7-8, with D perhaps TRBD2 (7 bases). The germline V gene has CDR1 SGHVS and CDR2 FQNEAQ. The CDR3 contains 14 residues. Trimming took off 1 base at V and 4 bases at J, with 11 bases between the two ends.

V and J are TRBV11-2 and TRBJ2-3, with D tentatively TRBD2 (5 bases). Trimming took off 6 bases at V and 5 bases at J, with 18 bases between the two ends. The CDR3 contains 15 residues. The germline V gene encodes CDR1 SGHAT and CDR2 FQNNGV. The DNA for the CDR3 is TGTGCCAGCAGGGAGCCGGGAACCCTGGAAGATACGCAGTATTTT. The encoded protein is CASREPGTLEDTQYF.

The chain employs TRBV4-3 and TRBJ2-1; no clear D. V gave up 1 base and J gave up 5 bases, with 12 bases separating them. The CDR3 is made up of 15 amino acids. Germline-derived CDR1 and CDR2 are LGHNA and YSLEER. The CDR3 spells CASSQGLGLNNEQFF. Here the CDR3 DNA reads TGCGCCAGCAGCCAAGGGCTTGGGCTGAACAATGAGCAGTTCTTC.

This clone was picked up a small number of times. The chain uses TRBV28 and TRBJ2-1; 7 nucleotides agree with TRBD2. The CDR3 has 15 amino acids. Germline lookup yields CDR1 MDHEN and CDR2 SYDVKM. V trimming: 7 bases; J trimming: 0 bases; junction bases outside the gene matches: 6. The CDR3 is CASKHLAASYNEQFF. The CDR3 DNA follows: TGTGCCAGCAAACACCTAGCGGCCTCCTACAATGAGCAGTTCTTC.

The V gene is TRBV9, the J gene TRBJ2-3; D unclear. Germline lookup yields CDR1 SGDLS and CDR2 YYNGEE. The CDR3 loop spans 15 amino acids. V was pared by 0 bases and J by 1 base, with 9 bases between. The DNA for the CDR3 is TGTGCCAGCAGCGTAGACCGTCAGGGCACAGATACGCAGTATTTT. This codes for CASSVDRQGTDTQYF.

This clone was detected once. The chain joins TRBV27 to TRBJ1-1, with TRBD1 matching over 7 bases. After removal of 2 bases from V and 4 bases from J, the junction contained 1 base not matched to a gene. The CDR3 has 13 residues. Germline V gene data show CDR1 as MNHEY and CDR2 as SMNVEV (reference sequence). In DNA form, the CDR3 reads TGTGCCAGCAGTTTACCAGGGGGCACTGAAGCTTTCTTT. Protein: CASSLPGGTEAFF.

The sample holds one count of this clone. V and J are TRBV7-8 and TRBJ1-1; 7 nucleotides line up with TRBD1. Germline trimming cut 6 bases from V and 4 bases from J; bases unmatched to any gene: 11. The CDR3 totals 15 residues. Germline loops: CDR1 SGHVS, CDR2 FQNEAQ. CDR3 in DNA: TGTGCCAGCAGGCGGACAGGCCAGTGGAGCACTGAAGCTTTCTTT. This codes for CASRRTGQWSTEAFF. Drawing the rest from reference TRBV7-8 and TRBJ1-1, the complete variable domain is GAGVSQSPRYKVAKRGQDVALRCDPISGHVSLFWYQQALGQGPEFLTYFQNEAQLDKSGLPSDRFFAERPEGSVSTLKIQRTQQEDSAVYLCASRRTGQWSTEAFFGQGTRLTVV.

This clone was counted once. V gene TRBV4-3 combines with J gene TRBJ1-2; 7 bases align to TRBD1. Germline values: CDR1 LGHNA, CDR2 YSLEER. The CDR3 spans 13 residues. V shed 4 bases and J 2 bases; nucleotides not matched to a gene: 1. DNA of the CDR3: TGCGCCAGCAGCCCGGGACAGAACTATGGCTACACCTTC. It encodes CASSPGQNYGYTF.

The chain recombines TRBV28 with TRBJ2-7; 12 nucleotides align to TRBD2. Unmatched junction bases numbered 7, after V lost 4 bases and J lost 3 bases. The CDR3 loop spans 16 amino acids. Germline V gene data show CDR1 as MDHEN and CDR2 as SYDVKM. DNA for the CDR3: TGTGCCAGCAGTTGGCCATCTAGCGGGAGGGACTACGAGCAGTACTTC. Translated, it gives CASSWPSSGRDYEQYF.

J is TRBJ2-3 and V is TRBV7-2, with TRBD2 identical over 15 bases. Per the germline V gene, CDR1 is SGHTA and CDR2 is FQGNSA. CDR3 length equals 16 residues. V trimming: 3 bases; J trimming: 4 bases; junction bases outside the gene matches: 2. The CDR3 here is CASSLGLAGGADTQYF. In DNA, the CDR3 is TGTGCCAGCAGCTTGGGACTAGCGGGGGGCGCAGATACGCAGTATTTT.

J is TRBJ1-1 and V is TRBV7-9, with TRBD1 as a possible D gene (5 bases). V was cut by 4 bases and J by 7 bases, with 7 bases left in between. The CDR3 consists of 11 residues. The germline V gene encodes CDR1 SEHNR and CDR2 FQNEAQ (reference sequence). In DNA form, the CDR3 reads TGTGCCAGCAGCTGGCAGGGTGAAGCTTTCTTT. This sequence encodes CASSWQGEAFF.

CDR3 region: CSVPPSYGYTF. CDR3 sequence (DNA): TGCAGCGTTCCCCCTAGCTATGGCTACACCTTC. The chain employs TRBV29-1 and TRBJ1-2, with D uncertain. V was cut by 5 bases and J by 4 bases, with 8 bases left in between. CDR1 SQVTM and CDR2 ANQGSEA come from the germline V gene. CDR3 size: 11 residues.

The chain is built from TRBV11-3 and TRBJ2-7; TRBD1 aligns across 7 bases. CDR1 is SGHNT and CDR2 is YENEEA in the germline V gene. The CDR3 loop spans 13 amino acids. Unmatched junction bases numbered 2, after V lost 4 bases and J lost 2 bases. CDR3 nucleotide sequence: TGTGCCAGCAGCTCGGGACAGCCCTACGAGCAGTACGTC. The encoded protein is CASSSGQPYEQYV.

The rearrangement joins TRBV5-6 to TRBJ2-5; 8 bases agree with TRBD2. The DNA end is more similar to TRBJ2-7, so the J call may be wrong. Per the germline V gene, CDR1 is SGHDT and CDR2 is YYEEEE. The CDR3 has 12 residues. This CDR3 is CASNYGGGEQYF. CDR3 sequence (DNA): TGTGCCAGCAACTACGGGGGGGGCGAGCAGTACTTC.

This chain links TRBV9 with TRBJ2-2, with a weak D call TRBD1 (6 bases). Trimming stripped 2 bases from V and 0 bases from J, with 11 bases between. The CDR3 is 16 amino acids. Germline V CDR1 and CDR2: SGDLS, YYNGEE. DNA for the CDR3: TGTGCCAGCAGCGTCCGACAGGTTTCGAACACCGGGGAGCTGTTTTTT. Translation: CASSVRQVSNTGELFF.